Listed below are T cell receptor beta chains from one sample, sequenced in a study of type 1 regulatory T cells. What these receptors recognize is not known. TCRdb reprocessed the reads via MiXCR and lists one record per CDR3 protein. Of about 69,000 distinct CDR3 sequences in the sample, around 21% were seen once. Material: cultured type 1 regulatory T (Tr1) cells, either the whole culture or a sorted fraction (not recorded which). The receptors were gathered from a human donor in good health. Both conserved end residues are part of each CDR3. A D gene is named only where the DNA matches it firmly. The size of a clone is reported for some rows only, either as once, few or many, or as a class for expanded clones.

>TRBJ2-3|TRBD2|few|TRBV7-2
TGTGCCAGCAGCTTACGGGAGGATAGCACAGATACGCAGTATTTT
CASSLREDSTDTQYF
>TRBJ2-2|TRBD1|few|TRBV20-1
TGCAGTGCTAGCAGGACAGGGATTTCCGGGGAGCTGTTTTTT
CSASRTGISGELFF
>TRBJ2-2|NA|NA|TRBV5-5
TGTGCCAGCAGCCCCCCACTGAGGGAGGCCGGGGAGCTGTTTTTT
CASSPPLREAGELFF
>TRBJ2-4|NA|NA|TRBV20-1
TGCAGTGCTGGGGTCTCCAAAAACATTCAGTACTTC
CSAGVSKNIQYF
>TRBJ2-3|NA|many|TRBV6-2/TRBV6-3
TGTGCCAGCAACTACGGAGCCGGACGTGGGGATACGCAGTATTTT
CASNYGAGRGDTQYF
>TRBJ2-5|NA|NA|TRBV20-1
TGCAGTGCTAGGGAGACCGGAAAACTATTAGAGACCCAGTACTTC
CSARETGKLLETQYF
>TRBJ2-2|NA|many|TRBV7-8
TGTGCCAGCAGCTTAGTGCGGTCCACCGGGGAGCTGTTTTTT
CASSLVRSTGELFF
>TRBJ2-7|NA|many|TRBV5-1
TGCGCCAGCAGCTGGAATGGAGCCTACGAGCAGTACTTC
CASSWNGAYEQYF
>TRBJ1-2|NA|many|TRBV5-1
TGCGCCAGCAGCCAATCAATTTTAACAGCTAACTATGGCTACACCTTC
CASSQSILTANYGYTF
>TRBJ2-7|TRBD2|many|TRBV27
TGTGCCAGCCGTAGGACTAGCGGGCCCTACGAGCAGTACTTC
CASRRTSGPYEQYF
>TRBJ1-1|NA|NA|TRBV29-1
TGCAGCGGTAACTTGAGACAGTACACTGAAGCTTTCTTT
CSGNLRQYTEAFF
>TRBJ2-7|TRBD1|few|TRBV29-1
TGCAGCGTGCATGACAGGGATTGGAGCGAGCAGTACTTC
CSVHDRDWSEQYF